This T cell receptor beta chain was obtained from a study of a mutant IDH1 vaccine in newly diagnosed glioma. Study background: Vaccine administration was initiated 4-6 weeks following radiotherapy alone, or with temozolomide cycles.

Using immunoSEQ multiplex PCR, the repertoire was profiled, and TCRdb retains in-frame clones only, with some absent. Among approximately 44,000 clones listed, approximately 84% were seen once. Time point reported: week 23, last vaccination. Every vaccine dose comprised 300 ug of mutant IDH1 20-mer peptide plus topical imiquimod. Trimming took off 0 bases at V and 5 bases at J, with 9 bases between the two ends. CDR1 is SGDLS and CDR2 is YYNGEE in the germline V gene. The CDR3 is 14 residues long. This clone was observed a handful of times. Its specificity is not known. The source of this sequence is a woman younger than 30 with glioma. Some clones in this sample may be carry-over from other donors' samples. The sequencing used PBMCs, collected from a glioma patient whose treatment included an IDH1 peptide vaccine. This chain connects TRBV9 to TRBJ1-5, with unresolved D. The DNA of the CDR3 is TGTGCCAGCAGCGTAGATTCGAGATATCAGCCCCAGCATTTT. Translation gives CASSVDSRYQPQHF.